The rows below give T cell receptor beta chains drawn from one sample of a study of post-analysis software for immune sequencing data. TCRdb called the PCR reads again in MiXCR, with one record for every CDR3 protein. This repertoire shows hundreds of thousands of distinct CDR3 sequences, about 53% found once; its top ten account for under 6%. The sample consisted of blood. The source is a girl between 10 and 17 years old with multiple sclerosis. Each CDR3 is given with its conserved first and last residue. Fields, in order: D gene, V gene, CDR3 length, clone size, J gene, CDR3 DNA, CDR3 protein. The D gene is left open where the match is weak. Not every row has a clone size; where given, it reads once, few, many or a size class.

TRBD2	TRBV20-1	15	NA	TRBJ2-1	TGCAGTGCTAGAGGATCTAGCGGCGGAGCTCGGGAGCAGTTCTTC	CSARGSSGGAREQFF
NA	TRBV4-1	14	NA	TRBJ2-3	TGCGCCAGCAGCCAAGAAAGGCAGGGAGGTACGCAGTATTTT	CASSQERQGGTQYF
TRBD2	TRBV5-5	15	NA	TRBJ2-7	TGTGCCAGCAGCTTGAGACTAGCGGGGGAATACGAGCAGTACTTC	CASSLRLAGEYEQYF
NA	TRBV7-2	13	NA	TRBJ1-2	TGTGCCAGCAGCCCTAGTAGCCAAGTGGGCTACACCTTC	CASSPSSQVGYTF
NA	TRBV5-1	17	NA	TRBJ2-5	TGCGCCAGCAGCTTGGCCCCAGGGGGAGGTCTCCAAGAGACCCAGTACTTC	CASSLAPGGGLQETQYF
NA	TRBV4-1	12	NA	TRBJ2-5	TGCGCCAGCAGCCAAGATGACCTACACCCGTACTTC	CASSQDDLHPYF
NA	TRBV20-1	15	NA	TRBJ2-3	TGCAGTGCTAGAGATAGGCGGGAAGGCGCAGATACGCAGTATTTT	CSARDRREGADTQYF
NA	TRBV5-1	13	NA	TRBJ1-2	TGCGCCAGCAGCTTGGGGGGTTTAGGTGGCTACACCTTC	CASSLGGLGGYTF
NA	TRBV6-5	12	few	TRBJ2-4	TGTGCCAGCAGTCCGGGATGGAACATTCAGTACTTC	CASSPGWNIQYF
TRBD2	TRBV29-1	15	NA	TRBJ2-1	TGCAGCGCGGGAGGACGAGCCCCTAACGTGGATGAGCAGTTCTTC	CSAGGRAPNVDEQFF
NA	TRBV12-3/TRBV12-4	14	few	TRBJ2-7	TGTGCCAGCAGTTTGGACCTTAGCGCCCACGAGCAGTACTTC	CASSLDLSAHEQYF
NA	TRBV7-9	12	NA	TRBJ1-2	TGTGCCAGCAGTTCAACCCCCGGCGGCTACACCTTC	CASSSTPGGYTF
TRBD1	TRBV27	19	NA	TRBJ2-6	TGTGCCAGCAGTTTATTGGCGGGACAGGGACCTGAAGGGGCCAACGTCCTGACTTTC	CASSLLAGQGPEGANVLTF
TRBD2	TRBV7-2	15	NA	TRBJ2-5	TGTGCCAGCAGCACCGGGGGGGCCCGGGGAGAGACCCAGTACTTC	CASSTGGARGETQYF
TRBD2	TRBV20-1	13	NA	TRBJ2-3	TGCAGTGCTAGTGCGGGAGCAATAGATACGCAGTATTTT	CSASAGAIDTQYF
TRBD2	TRBV7-9	15	NA	TRBJ2-3	TGTGCCAGCATCGTAAGCGGGAGGGCCCGAGATACGCAGTATTTT	CASIVSGRARDTQYF
TRBD1	TRBV18	15	NA	TRBJ2-7	TGTGCCAGCTCACCCCGGACAGGGCAGGGCTACGAGCAGTACTTC	CASSPRTGQGYEQYF
TRBD1	TRBV15	14	NA	TRBJ2-7	TGTGCCACATCTCCCGGGACAGGGTCCTACGAGCAGTACTTC	CATSPGTGSYEQYF
NA	TRBV24-1	16	few	TRBJ2-2	TGTGCCACCAGTGATCGAGGAGGGTCGAACACCGGGGAGCTGTTTTTT	CATSDRGGSNTGELFF
NA	TRBV20-1	12	NA	TRBJ2-5	TGCAGTGCTAGAGAGGGATCCCCGTTCCAGTACTTC	CSAREGSPFQYF
NA	TRBV9	15	NA	TRBJ1-1	TGTGCCAGCAGCGTAGGGTCTAGGGTGAACACTGAAGCTTTCTTT	CASSVGSRVNTEAFF
TRBD2	TRBV10-3	21	NA	TRBJ2-3	TGTGCCATCAGTGAAACAGGACGGGAAGGGCTAGCGGGGAGGTTCACAGATACGCAGTATTTT	CAISETGREGLAGRFTDTQYF
TRBD1	TRBV4-1	17	NA	TRBJ2-7	TGCGCCAGCAGCCAAAGGGGAATTTTAGACAGGGCCTACGAGCAGTACTTC	CASSQRGILDRAYEQYF
NA	TRBV7-8	14	few	TRBJ2-7	TGTGCCAGCAGCTTAGCCCCTAGCGCCTACGAGCAGTACTTC	CASSLAPSAYEQYF
NA	TRBV6-5	12	NA	TRBJ1-2	TGTGCCAGCAGTCCTAAGGGGGACGGCTACACCTTC	CASSPKGDGYTF
TRBD1	TRBV28	13	NA	TRBJ1-1	TGTGCCAGCAGTGGACAGGGGTGGACTGAAGCTTTCTTT	CASSGQGWTEAFF
NA	TRBV28	16	NA	TRBJ2-5	NA	CASSFGPGKGQETQYF
NA	TRBV5-1	16	once	TRBJ2-5	TGCGCCAGCAGCTTGGCCCCCGGGAAAAGCCAAGAGACCCAGTACTTC	CASSLAPGKSQETQYF
NA	TRBV20-1	13	NA	TRBJ2-7	TGCAGTGCTAGAGAGCGGAACAACTACGAGCAGTACTTC	CSARERNNYEQYF
TRBD1	TRBV27	16	few	TRBJ1-1	TGTGCCAGCAGTTATGCTCCGGGACAGGGGGACACTGAAGCTTTCTTT	CASSYAPGQGDTEAFF
NA	TRBV4-1	13	NA	TRBJ2-7	TGCGCCAGCAGCCAAGGAGAGAAACGCGAGCAGTACTTC	CASSQGEKREQYF
NA	TRBV20-1	13	NA	TRBJ2-1	TGCAGTGCTAGGCAGGGGTTTAACAATGAGCAGTTCTTC	CSARQGFNNEQFF
NA	TRBV21-1	16	NA	TRBJ2-3	TGTGCCAGCAGCCTAAGACAGCGGGAGGTTGCAGATACGCAGTATTTT	CASSLRQREVADTQYF
NA	TRBV15	14	NA	TRBJ2-5	TGTGCCACCAGCAGAGATATCAGTCAAGAGACCCAGTACTTC	CATSRDISQETQYF
TRBD1	TRBV11-2	16	NA	TRBJ1-1	TGTGCCAGCAGCTTGGACAGGGGCGTCATGAACACTGAAGCTTTCTTT	CASSLDRGVMNTEAFF
NA	TRBV29-1	13	few	TRBJ2-5	TGCAGCGTTCACCTGAATGGGGTCGAGACCCAGTACTTC	CSVHLNGVETQYF
TRBD1	TRBV10-3	13	few	TRBJ1-2	TGTGCCACCGCACAGGGGGCAGGCTATGGCTACACCTTC	CATAQGAGYGYTF
NA	TRBV29-1	11	many	TRBJ2-7	TGCAGCGCCCTGCAGGGATACGAGCAGTACTTC	CSALQGYEQYF
NA	TRBV24-1	15	NA	TRBJ2-3	TGTGCCACCAGTGATGCCTCGGGACCCACAGATACGCAGTATTTT	CATSDASGPTDTQYF
NA	TRBV20-1	15	NA	TRBJ1-5	TGCAGTGCTAGAGATCGAATAGGCGGCCTGTCGCCCCAGCATTTT	CSARDRIGGLSPQHF
NA	TRBV6-2/TRBV6-3	11	few	TRBJ2-5	TGTGCCAGCAGTTACTCGTCGGGGCAGTACTTC	CASSYSSGQYF
TRBD2	TRBV7-3	15	few	TRBJ2-7	TGTGCCAGCAGTCGACTAGCGGGTGCGGGCTACGAGCAGTACTTC	CASSRLAGAGYEQYF
NA	TRBV27	14	few	TRBJ1-2	TGTGCCAGCAGTTTATCGTTGGCAGGGGCTGGCTACACCTTC	CASSLSLAGAGYTF
NA	TRBV20-1	14	NA	TRBJ1-6	TGCAGTGCTATCCAGGTCTCCTATAATTCACCCCTCCACTTT	CSAIQVSYNSPLHF
NA	TRBV4-2	14	NA	TRBJ2-5	TGTGCCAGCAGCCAAGTGGAGCTTCGGGAGACCCAGTACTTC	CASSQVELRETQYF
TRBD2	TRBV20-1	15	NA	TRBJ2-5	TGCAGTGCACTAGCGGGGGCCCTTCGCCAAGAGACCCAGTACTTC	CSALAGALRQETQYF
NA	TRBV7-2	13	few	TRBJ2-1	TGTGCCAGCAGCTTAGTCTTGAGGGATGAGCAGTTCTTC	CASSLVLRDEQFF
NA	TRBV11-1	15	once	TRBJ2-5	TGTGCCAGCAGCTTAACCGACGGGGTCCAAGAGACCCAGTACTTC	CASSLTDGVQETQYF
TRBD1	TRBV7-9	12	few	TRBJ2-7	TGTGCCAGCAGTGGGACAGTCTACGAGCAGTACTTC	CASSGTVYEQYF
NA	TRBV14	17	NA	TRBJ2-5	TGTGCCAGCAGCCAAGAAAGTCGCCAGGGGAGGAGAGAGACCCAGTACTTC	CASSQESRQGRRETQYF
NA	TRBV7-9	13	many	TRBJ2-7	TGTGCCAGCAGCCCAAACAGGGCCTACGAGCAGTACTTC	CASSPNRAYEQYF
TRBD1	TRBV29-1	13	few	TRBJ2-1	TGCAGCGCCGACAGGGGGAGGCACAATGAGCAGTTCTTC	CSADRGRHNEQFF
NA	TRBV7-6	15	few	TRBJ2-3	TGTGCCAGCAGCTTAGATTGGGGGAGGACAGATACGCAGTATTTT	CASSLDWGRTDTQYF
NA	TRBV5-1	18	NA	TRBJ2-6	TGCGCCAGCAGCTTGAGAGCAGGAAGGGGCATTGGGGCCAACGCCCTGACTTTC	CASSLRAGRGIGANALTF